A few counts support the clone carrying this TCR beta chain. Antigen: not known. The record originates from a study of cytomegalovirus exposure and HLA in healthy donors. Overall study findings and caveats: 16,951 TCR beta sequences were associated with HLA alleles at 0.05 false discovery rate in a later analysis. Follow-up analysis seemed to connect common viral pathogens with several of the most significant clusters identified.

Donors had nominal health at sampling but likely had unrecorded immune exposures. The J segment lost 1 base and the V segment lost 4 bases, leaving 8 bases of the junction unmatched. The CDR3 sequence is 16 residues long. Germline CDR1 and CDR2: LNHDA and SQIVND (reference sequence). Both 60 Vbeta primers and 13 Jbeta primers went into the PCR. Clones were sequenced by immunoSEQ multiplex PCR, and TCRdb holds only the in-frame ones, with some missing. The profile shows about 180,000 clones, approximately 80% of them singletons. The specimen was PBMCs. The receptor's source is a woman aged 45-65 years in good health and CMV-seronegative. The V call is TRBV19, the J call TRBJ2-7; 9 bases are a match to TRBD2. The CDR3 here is CASSSSGTSSSYEQYF. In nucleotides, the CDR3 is TGTGCCAGTAGTAGCTCCGGGACTAGCTCGTCCTACGAGCAGTACTTC.